This T cell receptor (beta chain) was recovered during a study of identical twins. Study results and limitations: Surplus twin overlap in beta out-of-frame sequences was less pronounced.

The sample holds many counts of this clonotype. The antigen is not known. TCRdb processed the 5' RACE reads anew with MiXCR; each CDR3 protein has one entry. The table includes 500,000 or so distinct CDR3 sequences, about 20% detected once. The CDR3 contains 13 residues. Trimming took off 7 bases at V and 6 bases at J, with 13 bases between the two ends. These data were also reused for a study on T cells expressing NK-cell markers.

V and J are TRBV12-3 or TRBV12-4 and TRBJ1-5, with D possibly TRBD1 on 5 matching bases. The source material was CD4+ T cells sorted from blood. This sequence was found in a woman between 18 and 30 years old in good health. For the CDR3, the DNA is TGTGCCAGCACGGCAAGGGGCGGTCAGCCCCAGCATTTT. This gives the protein CASTARGGQPQHF.